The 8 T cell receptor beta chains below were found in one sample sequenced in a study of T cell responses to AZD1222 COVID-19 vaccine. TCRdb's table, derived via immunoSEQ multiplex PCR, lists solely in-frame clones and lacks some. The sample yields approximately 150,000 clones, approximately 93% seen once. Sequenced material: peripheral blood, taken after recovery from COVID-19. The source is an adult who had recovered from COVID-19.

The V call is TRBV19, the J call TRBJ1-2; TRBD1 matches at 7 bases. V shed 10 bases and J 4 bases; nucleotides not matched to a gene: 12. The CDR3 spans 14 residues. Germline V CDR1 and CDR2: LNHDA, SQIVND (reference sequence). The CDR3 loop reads CATGPRGMVYGYTF. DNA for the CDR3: TGTGCCACCGGACCCAGGGGGATGGTCTATGGCTACACCTTC.

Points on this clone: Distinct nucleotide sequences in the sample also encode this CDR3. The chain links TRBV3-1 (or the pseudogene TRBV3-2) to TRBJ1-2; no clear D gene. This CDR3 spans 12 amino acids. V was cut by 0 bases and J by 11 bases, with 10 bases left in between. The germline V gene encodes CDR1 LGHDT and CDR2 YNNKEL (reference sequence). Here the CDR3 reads CASSQDLRGYTF. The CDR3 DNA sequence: TGTGCCAGCAGCCAAGATCTTCGAGGTTACACCTTC.

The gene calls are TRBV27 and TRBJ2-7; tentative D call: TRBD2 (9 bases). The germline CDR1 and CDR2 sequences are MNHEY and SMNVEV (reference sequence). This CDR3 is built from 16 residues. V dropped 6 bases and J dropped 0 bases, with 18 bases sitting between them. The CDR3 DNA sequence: TGTGCCAGCAGCCCCCTAGCGGGACAGGCCTCCTACGAGCAGTACTTC. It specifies CASSPLAGQASYEQYF.

DNA of the CDR3: TGTGCCAGCAGTGAAGTGGGGAGCTATGGCTACACCTTC. Translating gives CASSEVGSYGYTF. The chain joins TRBV2 to TRBJ1-2; D gene uncertain. Trimming left V 1 base short and J 4 bases short, with 7 bases between. The germline gives CDR1 SNHLY, CDR2 FYNNEI. This CDR3 region has 13 residues.

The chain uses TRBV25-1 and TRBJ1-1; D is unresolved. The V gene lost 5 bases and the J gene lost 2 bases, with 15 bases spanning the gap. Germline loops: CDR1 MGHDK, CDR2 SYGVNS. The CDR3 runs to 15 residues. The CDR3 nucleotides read TGTGCCAGCAGTCTTGGTTGGACGGTAAACACTGAAGCTTTCTTT. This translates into CASSLGWTVNTEAFF. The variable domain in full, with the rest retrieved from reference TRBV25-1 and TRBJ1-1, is EADIYQTPRYLVIGTGKKITLECSQTMGHDKMYWYQQDPGMELHLIHYSYGVNSTEKGDLSSESTVSRIRTEHFPLTLESARPSHTSQYLCASSLGWTVNTEAFFGQGTRLTVV.

The chain's CDR3 is CASSEYLGPYNEQFF. The CDR3 region has the DNA TGTGCCAGCAGTGAATATCTCGGTCCCTACAATGAGCAGTTCTTC. The chain has TRBV25-1 and TRBJ2-1, with D uncertain. The V and J ends lost 0 bases and 2 bases respectively, with 8 bases between them. Germline CDR1 MGHDK, CDR2 SYGVNS. The CDR3 has 15 residues. The whole variable domain, remainder taken from reference TRBV25-1 and TRBJ2-1, is EADIYQTPRYLVIGTGKKITLECSQTMGHDKMYWYQQDPGMELHLIHYSYGVNSTEKGDLSSESTVSRIRTEHFPLTLESARPSHTSQYLCASSEYLGPYNEQFFGPGTRLTVL.

In DNA, the CDR3 is TGTGCCAGCAGTTATTTGACAGGGACGAGAGAGACCCAGTACTTC. Its translation is CASSYLTGTRETQYF. The J gene is TRBJ2-5, the V gene TRBV6-6, with 7 bases matching TRBD1. The germline CDR1 and CDR2 sequences are MNHNY and SVGAGI (reference sequence). The CDR3 consists of 15 residues. V was clipped by 3 bases and J by 4 bases; unmatched bases: 8.

The CDR3 DNA sequence: TGCGCCAGCAGCTTACAGGGGGCGACTGGCGGAGCTTTCTTT. Translating gives CASSLQGATGGAFF. This chain uses TRBV5-1 with TRBJ1-1; 9 nucleotides agree with TRBD1. V shed 2 bases, J shed 10 bases, and the junction held 9 bases outside the gene matches. Germline assignment: CDR1 SGHRS and CDR2 YFSETQ. The length of the CDR3 is 14 residues.